The 5 T cell receptor beta chains below come from one sample, sequenced in a study of T cells in Graves' hyperthyroidism and ophthalmopathy. RNA transcripts were the template for amplifying TCR beta CDR3 regions. A set of HTBI primers served as the primers for a first-round RT-PCR of the TCR CDR3. TCRdb re-derived calls from the multiplex PCR reads in MiXCR, one entry per CDR3 protein. Of more than 500,000 distinct CDR3 sequences in the sample, around 15% are singletons; the top ten hold 25% to 30%. Sample: blood. The origin of the receptors is a woman aged 30 to 39 with Graves' ophthalmopathy.

This clonotype was counted at least ten times. The rearrangement links TRBV13 to TRBJ2-7; no definite D call. Germline V gene lookup returns CDR1 PRHDT and CDR2 FYEKMQ (reference sequence). CDR3 size: 12 residues. Trimming left V 1 base short and J 4 bases short, with 5 bases between. For the CDR3, the DNA is TGTGCCAGCAGCTTAGAAAGATACGAGCAGTACTTC. Translation: CASSLERYEQYF.

This clonotype was recorded many times. The chain links TRBV3-1 to TRBJ2-1; tentatively, D is TRBD1 or TRBD2 (5 bases each). V lost 4 bases, J lost 0 bases, and 7 bases lay in between. The CDR3 extends over 14 amino acids. Germline V gives CDR1 LGHDT, CDR2 YNNKEL (reference sequence). CDR3 sequence: CASSRGNSYNEQFF. In nucleotides, the CDR3 is TGTGCCAGCAGCCGGGGGAACTCCTACAATGAGCAGTTCTTC.

This chain links TRBV12-3 or TRBV12-4 with TRBJ2-2; TRBD2 aligns across 7 bases. The CDR3 is 15 residues long. With 5 bases clipped from V and 0 bases from J, the junction kept 3 bases outside the gene matches. The CDR3 loop reads CASSEGLANTGELFF. The CDR3 bases are TGTGCCAGCAGTGAAGGACTAGCGAACACCGGGGAGCTGTTTTTT.

The CDR3 region is CASSATAGLTQNEQFF. The CDR3 DNA reads as TGTGCCAGCAGCGCAACAGCGGGTTTAACCCAAAATGAGCAGTTCTTC. V and J are TRBV7-3 and TRBJ2-1, with TRBD2 as a possible D gene (6 bases). V was pared by 5 bases and J by 7 bases, with 21 bases between. From germline, CDR1 is SGHTA and CDR2 FQGTGA. This CDR3 contains 16 residues.

This clonotype was detected many times. The gene calls are TRBV6-5 and TRBJ2-7; D perhaps matches TRBD2 (6 bases). Germline CDR1 MNHEY, CDR2 SVGAGI. V was trimmed by 2 bases and J by 5 bases, leaving 19 bases between them. The length of the CDR3 is 16 residues. CDR3 loop: CASSYGGRSGGDEQYF. The CDR3 nucleotides read TGTGCCAGCAGTTACGGGGGGAGGTCAGGCGGCGACGAGCAGTACTTC.